These T cell receptor beta chains were read from a single sample in a study of blood T cell repertoires in COVID-19. Assay used: immunoSEQ multiplex PCR; TCRdb lists only in-frame clones, some missing. The data contain about 100,000 clones, roughly 86% of them singletons. The sample was peripheral blood. Source of these receptors: a woman aged 60-75 years with acute or convalescent COVID-19. CDR3s include the opening cysteine and the closing phenylalanine or tryptophan. The D gene is left open where the match is weak. A clone size is listed for some rows: how often the clone was seen (once, few, many), or a class if it is expanded.

clone size | J gene | V gene | D gene | CDR3 protein | CDR3 DNA
. | TRBJ2-5 | TRBV6-5 | . | CASSSLRQGRGETQYF | TGTGCCAGCAGTTCCCTCAGACAAGGCCGGGGGGAGACCCAGTACTTC
. | TRBJ2-5 | TRBV5-8 | TRBD1 | CASSLGTGTQETQYF | TGTGCCAGCAGCTTGGGGACAGGGACTCAAGAGACCCAGTACTTC
. | TRBJ2-7 | TRBV12-3/TRBV12-4 | . | CASSFVALGEQYF | TGTGCCAGCAGTTTCGTAGCGTTGGGCGAGCAGTACTTC
. | TRBJ2-5 | TRBV27 | . | CASRGRGGETQYF | TGTGCCAGCAGGGGAAGGGGGGGGGAGACCCAGTACTTC
. | TRBJ2-7 | TRBV5-1 | TRBD2 | CASSPGLAGYEQYF | TGCGCCAGCAGCCCGGGACTAGCGGGTTACGAGCAGTACTTC
. | TRBJ2-1 | TRBV6-6 | . | CASSPGTAGRTYNEQFF | TGTGCCAGCAGTCCCGGGACGGCGGGGAGGACCTACAATGAGCAGTTCTTC
. | TRBJ2-1 | TRBV3-1/TRBV3-2 | TRBD2 | CASSPRRAGYNEQFF | TGTGCCAGCAGTCCTCGTAGAGCGGGGTACAATGAGCAGTTCTTC
. | TRBJ2-1 | TRBV29-1 | . | CSANQGSNEQFF | TGCAGCGCTAATCAGGGGTCGAATGAGCAGTTCTTC
. | TRBJ1-1 | TRBV30 | . | CAWSTAWNTEAFF | TGTGCCTGGAGTACAGCATGGAACACTGAAGCTTTCTTT
. | TRBJ1-1 | TRBV28 | . | CASSLVETVNTEAFF | TGTGCCAGCAGTTTAGTAGAGACAGTGAACACTGAAGCTTTCTTT
. | TRBJ1-5 | TRBV11-2 | . | CASSLAGGNQPQHF | TGTGCCAGCAGCTTAGCAGGGGGCAATCAGCCCCAGCATTTT
once | TRBJ2-3 | TRBV7-9 | TRBD1 | CASSSYRGRPSTDTQYF | TGTGCCAGCAGCTCATACAGGGGGCGGCCGAGCACAGATACGCAGTATTTT
. | TRBJ2-1 | TRBV5-1 | . | CASSLETSFSNEQFF | TGCGCCAGCAGCTTGGAGACTAGTTTCTCCAATGAGCAGTTCTTC
. | TRBJ1-3 | TRBV5-4 | . | CASSPQLQDTIYF | TGTGCCAGCAGCCCCCAACTACAGGACACCATATATTTT
. | TRBJ1-4 | TRBV28 | . | CASSPNLGTPTNEKLFF | TGTGCCAGCAGTCCCAACCTAGGGACACCAACTAATGAAAAACTGTTTTTT
. | TRBJ2-1 | TRBV25-1 | . | CASRNSLSYNEQFF | TGTGCCAGCAGGAACAGCCTCTCCTACAATGAGCAGTTCTTC
. | TRBJ1-5 | TRBV3-1/TRBV3-2 | . | CASSRGRQSNQPQHF | TGTGCCAGCAGCCGAGGAAGACAGAGCAATCAGCCCCAGCATTTT
. | TRBJ1-6 | TRBV24-1 | . | CATSDFIQGPYNSPLHF | TGTGCCACCAGTGATTTCATTCAGGGCCCCTATAATTCACCCCTCCACTTT
. | TRBJ2-2 | TRBV28 | TRBD2 | CASSPPGTSGQEGELFF | TGTGCCAGCAGTCCCCCCGGGACTAGCGGTCAAGAGGGGGAGCTGTTTTTT
few | TRBJ2-1 | TRBV19 | . | CASSAGANEQFF | TGTGCCAGTAGTGCAGGGGCTAATGAGCAGTTCTTC
. | TRBJ2-5 | TRBV7-8 | . | CASSLAPVETQYF | TGTGCCAGCAGCTTAGCACCAGTTGAGACCCAGTACTTC
. | TRBJ1-1 | TRBV9 | . | CASSVEPGPRGNTEAFF | TGTGCCAGCAGCGTAGAGCCAGGGCCTAGGGGGAACACTGAAGCTTTCTTT
. | TRBJ1-5 | TRBV5-1 | . | CASSLAGDQPQHF | TGCGCCAGCAGCTTGGCAGGGGACCAGCCCCAGCATTTT
. | TRBJ2-2 | TRBV11-1 | TRBD2 | CASSPLAGMNTGELFF | TGTGCCAGCAGCCCGCTAGCGGGTATGAACACCGGGGAGCTGTTTTTT
. | TRBJ1-3 | TRBV28 | . | CASSFGSSGNTIYF | TGTGCCAGCAGTTTTGGGAGCTCTGGAAACACCATATATTTT
. | TRBJ2-2 | TRBV5-1 | . | CASSFSQGNTGELFF | TGCGCCAGCAGCTTCTCCCAGGGGAATACCGGGGAGCTGTTTTTT
. | TRBJ2-1 | TRBV4-1 | TRBD2 | CASSQGLSSGGHSYNEQFF | TGCGCCAGCAGCCAAGGACTATCTAGCGGGGGCCATTCCTACAATGAGCAGTTCTTC